At least ten counts were recorded for the clone carrying this T cell receptor beta chain. Its cognate antigen is unknown. These data come from a study of Graves' ophthalmopathy and Graves' hyperthyroidism. In the study overall: Hyperthyroidism qualified as stable when ophthalmopathy did not develop within 18 months of follow-up. Study findings and constraints: In blood appeared most of the expanded thyroid clonotypes whose frequency exceeded 0.001. Prediction of ophthalmopathy progression reached about 71% sensitivity and approximately 73% specificity. Distinction of ophthalmopathy from stable hyperthyroidism by a 13-signature model reached approximately 90% sensitivity and 81.08% specificity.

Trimming removed 5 bases at V and 6 bases at J, with 11 bases between. The CDR3 length is 12 residues. Amplification of the TCR beta CDR3 regions used RNA transcripts (as template). First-round RT-PCR employed HTBI primers, with a second-round multiplex PCR after it. TCRdb re-derived calls from the multiplex PCR reads in MiXCR, one entry per CDR3 protein. The sample lists 1 million to 1.3 million distinct CDR3 sequences, roughly two fifths occurring once. This TCR was recovered from an adult man with Graves' hyperthyroidism. V gene TRBV12-3 or TRBV12-4 combines with J gene TRBJ2-7; weak D call: TRBD2 (6 bases). What was sequenced was peripheral blood or thyroid tissue (not recorded which). The CDR3 coding sequence is TGTGCCAGCAGTGGGGGAGGAGTCGAGCAGTACTTC. This sequence encodes CASSGGGVEQYF.